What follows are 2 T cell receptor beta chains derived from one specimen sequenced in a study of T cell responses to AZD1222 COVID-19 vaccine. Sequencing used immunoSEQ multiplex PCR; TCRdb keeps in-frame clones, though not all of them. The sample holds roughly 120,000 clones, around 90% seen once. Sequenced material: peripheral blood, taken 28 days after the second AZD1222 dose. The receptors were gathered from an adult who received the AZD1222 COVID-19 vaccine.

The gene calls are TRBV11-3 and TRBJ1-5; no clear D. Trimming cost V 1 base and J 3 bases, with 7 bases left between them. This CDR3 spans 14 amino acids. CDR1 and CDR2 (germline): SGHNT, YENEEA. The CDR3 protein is CASSLGFDNQPQHF. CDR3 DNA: TGTGCCAGCAGCTTAGGGTTCGACAATCAGCCCCAGCATTTT.

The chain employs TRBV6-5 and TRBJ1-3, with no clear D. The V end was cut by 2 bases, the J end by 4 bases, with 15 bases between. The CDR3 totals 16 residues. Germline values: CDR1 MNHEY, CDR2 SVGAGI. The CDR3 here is CASSYTLQAAGNTIYF. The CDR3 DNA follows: TGTGCCAGCAGTTACACCCTCCAGGCAGCAGGAAACACCATATATTTT.